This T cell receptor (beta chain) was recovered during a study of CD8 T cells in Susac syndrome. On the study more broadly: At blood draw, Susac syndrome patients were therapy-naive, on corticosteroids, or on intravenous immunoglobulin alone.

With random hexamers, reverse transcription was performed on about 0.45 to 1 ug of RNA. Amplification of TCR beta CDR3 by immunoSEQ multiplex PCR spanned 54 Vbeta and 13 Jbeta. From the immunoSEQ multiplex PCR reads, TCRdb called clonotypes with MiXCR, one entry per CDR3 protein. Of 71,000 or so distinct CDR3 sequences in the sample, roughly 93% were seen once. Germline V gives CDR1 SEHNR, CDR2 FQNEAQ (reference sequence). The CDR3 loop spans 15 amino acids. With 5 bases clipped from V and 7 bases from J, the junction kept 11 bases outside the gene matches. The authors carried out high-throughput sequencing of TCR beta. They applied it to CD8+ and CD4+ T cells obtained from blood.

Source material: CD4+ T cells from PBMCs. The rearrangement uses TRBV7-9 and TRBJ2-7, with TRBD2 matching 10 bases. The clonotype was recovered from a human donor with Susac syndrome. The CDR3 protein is CASSPRLAGVGEQYF. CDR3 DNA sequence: TGTGCCAGCAGCCCCCGTCTAGCGGGGGTTGGGGAGCAGTACTTC.